One TCR beta chain is described in this entry. This clone's antigen is unknown. Base qualities are not at hand, and no much larger clone is one base apart. The time point label of this sample denotes: about 28 days (+/-7) after the second vaccine dose. AZD1222 recipients with second doses at about 4 weeks or about 12 weeks were pooled, because spike-specific TCR depth and breadth did not differ between schedules. Samples from vaccinated people were obtained from the UK trials COV001 and COV002, which included a single-blind randomized controlled phase 2/3 trial of AZD1222 (ChAdOx1 nCoV-19) in healthy adults. Trial participant PBMC samples were collected at day 0 and day 28 after the second dose for TCRbeta chain sequencing. The CDR3 regions of human TCRbeta chains were subjected to immunosequencing. Turning to the authors' computational methods: TCRs in the repertoires were matched against a reference library of SARS-CoV-2-specific TCRs that had been generated with the MIRA antigen-specificity platform. Breadth was defined as the fraction of unique TCRs that were SARS-CoV-2-associated, and depth was defined as the fraction of total T cells that were SARS-CoV-2-associated. Using the MIRA data, every spike-specific TCR was mapped to the spike region that the TCR reacted to and assigned to either a CD4 or a CD8 class. Log10-transformed breadth and depth values were compared by one-way ANOVA with Sidak's multiple comparisons tests. In TCRdb, the immuneACCESS table is reduced to in-frame sequences with V and J assigned. These tables do not hold every clone; where another copy was compared, an unresolved V gene accounts for under half, and the others remain unexplained. That table supplies the V and J calls and clone size; D and trimming were determined from the DNA. In all, the sample holds approximately 200,000 clones, and about nine tenths of those were seen once. Around 3.7% of the sample goes to the ten largest clones.

This entry belongs to a study of T cell responses to AZD1222 COVID-19 vaccine listed by TCRdb under 2021. In the study overall: TCR sequencing covered 233 trial participants: 207 given two doses of AZD1222 and 26 given two doses of MenACWY control vaccine. Trial participants were enrolled by age into subgroups of 18-55, 56-69 and 70-plus years, and about 150, 27 and 61 TCR-sequenced participants, respectively, were included in these subgroups.

The investigation overall reported the following: Epitopes outside the regions mutated in the B.1.351 and B.1.1.7 variants were reportedly recognized by nearly half of the unique spike-specific TCRs. Because no day 14 peak-response samples were available, repertoires were characterized only after the peak T cell response. Conclusions about previously exposed vaccinees are limited, since just a handful of AZD1222 recipients were seropositive for SARS-CoV-2 at baseline. After two AZD1222 doses, both the breadth and the depth of spike-specific TCRs were significantly higher than at day 0 and than in MenACWY recipients. Participants were mostly white British and included more females than males, and it was suggested by the authors that clonal diversity may have been underestimated. The vaccine-associated CD4 TCRs covered the entire spike protein, and the dominant responses fell in regions 160-218 and 743-854. In the small 56-69-year group, the increase in depth fell short of significance, most likely because of low power.

The CDR3 contains 15 residues, cysteine and phenylalanine counted. Just CDR3 DNA is preserved here, 45 bases in frame from base 1. A distance of 16 bases separates the germline ends of V and J, which lose 3 bases and 4 bases respectively. According to the germline V gene, CDR1 reads SGHRS and CDR2 reads YFSETQ. The TCR was taken from an adult who received the AZD1222 COVID-19 vaccine. The material was peripheral blood, obtained 28 days after the second AZD1222 dose. The receptor chain draws on TRBV5-1 and TRBJ1-2, with the identity of the D gene unclear. The CDR3: CASSSTSGGSYGYTF. The DNA reads TGCGCCAGCAGCTCCACATCGGGTGGGAGCTATGGCTACACCTTC.